Presented here are 23 T cell receptor beta chains from one specimen sequenced in a study of technical replicates of blood from a handful of donors. TCRdb's copy holds only in-frame clones and misses some; the assay was immunoSEQ multiplex PCR. The data show some 13,000 clones, approximately 80% seen once. Sample: PBMCs. These receptors originate from a human donor in good health.

V usage is TRBV4-2 and J usage is TRBJ2-4; 10 nucleotides agree with TRBD2. CDR1 and CDR2 (germline): LGHNA, YNFKEQ. The CDR3 runs to 16 residues. J lost 0 bases, V lost 1 base, and 0 bases had no gene match. The DNA of the CDR3 is TGTGCCAGCAGCCAAGGACTAGCGGGAGCCAAAAACATTCAGTACTTC. As protein: CASSQGLAGAKNIQYF.

This chain joins TRBV5-1 and TRBJ1-2; TRBD1 aligns across 9 bases. The CDR3 consists of 14 residues. Losses at the gene ends were 0 bases for V and 7 bases for J; bases not matched to a gene: 4. Germline V gene sequence: CDR1 SGHRS, CDR2 YFSETQ. The CDR3 loop reads CASSLGDREGGYTF. The CDR3 nucleotides are TGCGCCAGCAGCTTGGGGGACAGGGAAGGTGGCTACACCTTC. Based on the CDR3 plus reference TRBV5-1 and TRBJ1-2, the full variable domain is KAGVTQTPRYLIKTRGQQVTLSCSPISGHRSVSWYQQTPGQGLQFLFEYFSETQRNKGNFPGRFSGRQFSNSRSEMNVSTLELGDSALYLCASSLGDREGGYTFGSGTRLTVV.

J is TRBJ1-2 and V is TRBV29-1; TRBD1 is a possible D gene (6 bases). The CDR3 runs 13 residues. Trimming took off 1 base at V and 7 bases at J, with 13 bases between the two ends. Germline CDR1 is SQVTM and CDR2 is ANQGSEA. Written as DNA, the CDR3 is TGCAGCGTTGAAGTGTCGGGGGGCCGTGGCTACACCTTC. Its translation is CSVEVSGGRGYTF.

The CDR3 loop reads CASSLVSGMAYEQYF. CDR3 in DNA: TGCGCCAGCAGCTTGGTTAGCGGGATGGCCTACGAGCAGTACTTC. The genes are TRBV5-1 and TRBJ2-7; 8 bases align to TRBD2. Germline V gene lookup returns CDR1 SGHRS and CDR2 YFSETQ. The V and J ends lost 0 bases and 2 bases, in that order; junction bases with no gene match: 4. The CDR3 extends over 15 amino acids. The whole variable domain, remainder taken from reference TRBV5-1 and TRBJ2-7, is KAGVTQTPRYLIKTRGQQVTLSCSPISGHRSVSWYQQTPGQGLQFLFEYFSETQRNKGNFPGRFSGRQFSNSRSEMNVSTLELGDSALYLCASSLVSGMAYEQYFGPGTRLTVT.

The chain has TRBV5-1 and TRBJ2-3; 13 bases map to TRBD2. Germline trimming cut 4 bases from V and 5 bases from J; bases unmatched to any gene: 4. This CDR3 comprises 15 residues. CDR1 is SGHRS and CDR2 is YFSETQ in the germline V gene. CDR3: CASSQRLAGGDTQYF. The CDR3 region has the DNA TGCGCCAGCAGCCAAAGACTAGCGGGAGGAGATACGCAGTATTTT. The whole variable domain, filled in from reference TRBV5-1 and TRBJ2-3, reads KAGVTQTPRYLIKTRGQQVTLSCSPISGHRSVSWYQQTPGQGLQFLFEYFSETQRNKGNFPGRFSGRQFSNSRSEMNVSTLELGDSALYLCASSQRLAGGDTQYFGPGTRLTVL.

This chain links TRBV30 with TRBJ1-2; the D is unclear. The CDR3 length is 12 residues. V lost 0 bases and J lost 4, with 6 bases in between. CDR1 is GTSNPN, CDR2 SVGIG, per germline (reference sequence). The CDR3 DNA follows: TGTGCCTGGAGTGTTCAGTCCTATGGCTACACCTTC. Protein product: CAWSVQSYGYTF.

The chain couples TRBV7-2 to TRBJ2-7; 7 nucleotides agree with TRBD2. V was clipped by 4 bases and J by 2 bases; unmatched bases: 11. The CDR3 sequence is 16 residues long. Germline lookup yields CDR1 SGHTA and CDR2 FQGNSA. The chain's CDR3 is CASSSRGDYPTYEQYF. The CDR3 bases are TGTGCCAGCAGCTCACGAGGGGACTACCCAACCTACGAGCAGTACTTC.

V is TRBV27 and J is TRBJ2-7; weak D call: TRBD2 (6 bases). The CDR3 length is 19 residues. The germline V gene has CDR1 MNHEY and CDR2 SMNVEV (reference sequence). V was cut by 0 bases and J by 3 bases, with 24 bases left in between. This chain's CDR3 is CASSLSPPEVAGTFYEQYF. CDR3 in DNA: TGTGCCAGCAGTTTATCCCCGCCGGAGGTGGCGGGAACCTTCTACGAGCAGTACTTC.

This chain connects TRBV2 to TRBJ2-5; no reliable D call. Deletions cut 3 bases from V and 2 bases from J, with 13 bases between. Germline lookup yields CDR1 SNHLY and CDR2 FYNNEI. The CDR3 totals 15 residues. The CDR3 region has the DNA TGTGCCAGCAGTGATGTGTCTAGTGGACAAGAGACCCAGTACTTC. Protein product: CASSDVSSGQETQYF.

The gene calls are TRBV11-2 and TRBJ2-3; D call uncertain. The length of the CDR3 is 12 residues. Trimming pared 1 base from V and 6 bases from J, leaving 5 bases between. Germline V lookup: CDR1 SGHAT, CDR2 FQNNGV. The CDR3 reads CASSLAYDTQYF. CDR3 nucleotide sequence: TGTGCCAGCAGCTTAGCTTATGATACGCAGTATTTT.

The chain is built from TRBV27 and TRBJ2-1; possibly TRBD1 for D (5 bases). This CDR3 comprises 17 residues. The V gene lost 3 bases and the J gene lost 4 bases, with 19 bases spanning the gap. Germline CDR1 and CDR2: MNHEY and SMNVEV (reference sequence). The CDR3 loop is CASSFVAVVGAYNEQFF. In DNA, the CDR3 is TGTGCCAGCAGTTTTGTGGCCGTGGTTGGGGCTTACAATGAGCAGTTCTTC.

This clone has a handful of counts. The genes are TRBV6-1 and TRBJ1-1; D possibly corresponds to TRBD1 (5 bases). The CDR3 runs 13 residues. The ends were cut back, 6 bases at V and 2 bases at J, with 10 bases in the middle. Germline V gene lookup returns CDR1 MNHNS and CDR2 SASEGT. CDR3 sequence: CASRETENTEAFF. The DNA for the CDR3 is TGTGCCAGCAGAGAGACAGAAAACACTGAAGCTTTCTTT.

Only one count was recorded for this clone. The rearrangement uses TRBV6-1 and TRBJ2-3; D is uncertain. This CDR3 has 13 amino acids. CDR1 is MNHNS and CDR2 is SASEGT in the germline V gene. V was cut by 6 bases and J by 2 bases, with 9 bases left in between. Here the CDR3 DNA reads TGTGCCAGCAGCCCAGAAATCACAGATACGCAGTATTTT. Amino acid sequence: CASSPEITDTQYF.

The V and J genes are TRBV5-1 and TRBJ2-1; TRBD2 matches 9 bases. Germline V lookup: CDR1 SGHRS, CDR2 YFSETQ. With V trimmed by 9 bases and J by 3 bases, 7 bases remained unmatched. The CDR3 has 14 residues. CDR3 in DNA: TGCGCCACCGAAGCGGGAGGCGGCTACAATGAGCAGTTCTTC. This sequence encodes CATEAGGGYNEQFF.

J is TRBJ2-5 and V is TRBV19, with 8 bases aligning to TRBD2. Per germline, CDR1 LNHDA and CDR2 SQIVND (reference sequence). V lost 4 bases, J lost 5 bases, and 9 bases stayed unmatched. The CDR3 totals 15 residues. CDR3 residues: CASSRGLGPLETQYF. The CDR3 coding sequence is TGTGCCAGTAGTAGGGGACTAGGGCCGTTGGAGACCCAGTACTTC.

This clone appeared a single time. The V gene is TRBV6-5, the J gene TRBJ2-7, with 8 nucleotides matching TRBD1. The germline V gene encodes CDR1 MNHEY and CDR2 SVGAGI. The CDR3 has 14 residues. The V gene end was trimmed by 8 bases and the J gene end by 2 bases; junction bases not matched to a gene: 8. DNA of the CDR3: TGTGCCAGCCGGATCTGGACAGGGCCCTACGAGCAGTACTTC. Its translation is CASRIWTGPYEQYF.

This chain uses TRBV6-5 with TRBJ2-4, with TRBD1 matching over 7 bases. Trimming at V came to 0 bases and at J to 2 bases, leaving 1 base not matched to a gene. The CDR3 is made up of 15 amino acids. The germline gives CDR1 MNHEY, CDR2 SVGAGI. The CDR3, as DNA: TGTGCCAGCAGTTACTCCAGGGGGTCCAAAAACATTCAGTACTTC. Translation gives CASSYSRGSKNIQYF.

The chain couples TRBV28 to TRBJ2-4; 14 positions match TRBD2. Trimming at V came to 6 bases and at J to 0 bases, leaving 7 bases not matched to a gene. Germline CDR1 is MDHEN and CDR2 is SYDVKM. The CDR3 totals 18 residues. In DNA form, the CDR3 reads TGTGCCAGCAGCCCGGGACTAGCGGGAGAGCTAGCCAAAAACATTCAGTACTTC. It yields the protein CASSPGLAGELAKNIQYF.

The J gene is TRBJ2-1, the V gene TRBV14, with 7 bases that match TRBD1. The V and J ends lost 5 bases and 2 bases, in that order; junction bases with no gene match: 9. There are 16 residues in the CDR3. Germline loops: CDR1 SGHDN, CDR2 FVKESK. The CDR3 loop reads CASSDMTGQTYNEQFF. Written as DNA, the CDR3 is TGTGCCAGCAGCGACATGACGGGACAGACCTACAATGAGCAGTTCTTC.

The chain carries TRBV7-3 and TRBJ1-3; no firm D call. Trimming removed 6 bases from V and 1 base from J, with 7 bases in between. CDR1 and CDR2 from the germline V gene are SGHTA and FQGTGA. This CDR3 is built from 13 residues. CDR3 bases: TGTGCCAGCAGTTCGGGTTCTGGAAACACCATATATTTT. Amino acid sequence: CASSSGSGNTIYF.

The gene calls are TRBV10-1 and TRBJ2-2, with D possibly matching TRBD2 (6 bases). The CDR3 contains 15 residues. The germline V gene has CDR1 WNHNN and CDR2 SYGVQD (reference sequence). The V end lost 2 bases, the J end lost 5 bases, and 12 bases lay between the germline ends. Here the CDR3 reads CASSETGAVTGELFF. CDR3 nucleotides: TGCGCCAGCAGTGAGACGGGAGCTGTGACCGGGGAGCTGTTTTTT.

V is TRBV5-4 and J is TRBJ2-5; tentatively, D is TRBD2 (7 bases). Trimming took off 4 bases at V and 5 bases at J, with 18 bases between the two ends. The CDR3 has 15 residues. The germline gives CDR1 SGHNT, CDR2 YYREEE (reference sequence). The CDR3 reads CASSRGGEGQETQYF. CDR3 nucleotides: TGTGCCAGCAGCAGGGGGGGGGAGGGCCAGGAGACCCAGTACTTC.

The chain recombines TRBV19 with TRBJ1-1, with D possibly being TRBD1 (6 bases). CDR1 and CDR2 from the germline V gene are LNHDA and SQIVND (reference sequence). The CDR3 covers 14 residues. V was clipped by 9 bases and J by 6 bases, with 20 bases between them. CDR3 loop: CASTFGGLGSEAFF. The CDR3 DNA reads as TGTGCCAGCACCTTCGGGGGGCTGGGATCTGAAGCTTTCTTT.